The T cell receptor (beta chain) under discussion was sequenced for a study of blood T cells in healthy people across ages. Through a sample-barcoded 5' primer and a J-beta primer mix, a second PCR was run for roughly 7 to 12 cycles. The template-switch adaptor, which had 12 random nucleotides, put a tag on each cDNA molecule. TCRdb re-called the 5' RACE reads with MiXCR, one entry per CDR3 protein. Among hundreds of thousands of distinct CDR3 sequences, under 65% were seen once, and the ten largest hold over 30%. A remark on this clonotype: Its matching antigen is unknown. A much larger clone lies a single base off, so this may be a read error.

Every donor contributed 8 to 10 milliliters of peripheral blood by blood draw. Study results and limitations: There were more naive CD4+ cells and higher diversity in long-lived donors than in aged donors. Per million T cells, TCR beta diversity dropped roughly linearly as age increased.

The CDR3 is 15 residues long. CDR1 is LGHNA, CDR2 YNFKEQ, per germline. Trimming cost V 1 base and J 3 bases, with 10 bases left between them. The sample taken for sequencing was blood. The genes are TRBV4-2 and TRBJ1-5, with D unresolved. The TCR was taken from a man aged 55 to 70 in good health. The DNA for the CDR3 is TGTGCCAGCAGCCAAGGCGGCGATAACAATCAGCCCCAGCATTTT. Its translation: CASSQGGDNNQPQHF.